What follows are 12 T cell receptor beta chains derived from one specimen sequenced in a study of blood T cells in healthy people across ages. A second PCR of about 6 to 11 cycles used a sample-barcoded 5' primer and a J-beta primer mix. In TCRdb, the 5' RACE reads were re-called with MiXCR into one record per CDR3 protein. The sample includes 800,000 or so distinct CDR3 sequences, more than 20% of them seen just once. These data were also reused for a study on T cells of mothers and their children.

Input material: blood. The source is a boy younger than 18 in good health.

This clonotype was seen a few times. The V gene is TRBV9, the J gene TRBJ2-1, with 7 bases that match TRBD1. With 4 bases clipped from V and 0 bases from J, the junction kept 10 bases outside the gene matches. From germline, CDR1 is SGDLS and CDR2 YYNGEE. This CDR3 comprises 17 residues. CDR3: CASSLAQGPSSYNEQFF. CDR3 bases: TGTGCCAGCAGCCTTGCACAGGGGCCGAGCTCCTACAATGAGCAGTTCTTC.

The sample holds a few counts of this clonotype. This sequence joins TRBV5-5 and TRBJ2-1; no definite D call. Germline-derived CDR1 and CDR2 are SGHKS and YYEKEE (reference sequence). This CDR3 is 15 amino acids long. The V and J ends lost 2 bases and 1 base respectively, with 10 bases between them. In DNA form, the CDR3 reads TGTGCCAGCAGCTTACAGCCTCGTTCCTACAATGAGCAGTTCTTC. Translating gives CASSLQPRSYNEQFF.

V gene TRBV12-3 or TRBV12-4 combines with J gene TRBJ2-5; D is unresolved. This CDR3 region has 16 residues. Trimming took off 0 bases at V and 5 bases at J, with 16 bases between the two ends. In DNA form, the CDR3 reads TGTGCCAGCAGTTTAGCGGCCCAATCTTCGCGGGAGACCCAGTACTTC. Its translation: CASSLAAQSSRETQYF.

This clonotype was observed many times. The CDR3 is CATSDRIQGNSPLHF. DNA for the CDR3: TGTGCCACCAGTGATCGGATACAGGGGAACTCACCCCTCCACTTT. V is TRBV24-1 and J is TRBJ1-6; 7 nucleotides line up with TRBD1. This CDR3 comprises 15 residues. Germline CDR1 is KGHDR and CDR2 is SFDVKD. V shed 3 bases, J shed 10 bases, and the junction held 8 bases outside the gene matches.

This clonotype was picked up a small number of times. The rearrangement uses TRBV7-2 and TRBJ2-3; 12 nucleotides match TRBD2. The CDR3 spans 17 residues. Germline CDR1 is SGHTA and CDR2 is FQGNSA. V lost 0 bases and J lost 2; bases outside the gene matches: 3. Here the CDR3 reads CASSLAPSGGVTDTQYF. The CDR3 DNA is TGTGCCAGCAGCTTAGCGCCTAGCGGGGGGGTCACAGATACGCAGTATTTT.

The table lists this clonotype with many counts. This chain joins TRBV4-3 and TRBJ2-1; 8 nucleotides line up with TRBD2. This CDR3 has 15 residues. CDR1 is LGHNA and CDR2 is YSLEER in the germline V gene. With V trimmed by 4 bases and J by 3 bases, 5 bases remained unmatched. For the CDR3, the DNA is TGCGCCAGCAGCCTTACGGGGGGGGACTACAATGAGCAGTTCTTC. Translation gives CASSLTGGDYNEQFF.

A few counts support this clonotype. The genes are TRBV7-2 and TRBJ2-3, with 10 bases identical to TRBD2. V shed 1 base, J shed 5 bases, and the junction held 6 bases outside the gene matches. Germline CDR1 SGHTA, CDR2 FQGNSA. The CDR3 contains 16 residues. This CDR3 reads CASSLGPAGGGDTQYF. CDR3 in DNA: TGTGCCAGCAGCTTAGGGCCAGCGGGAGGGGGAGATACGCAGTATTTT.

V usage is TRBV6-1 and J usage is TRBJ2-2, with TRBD1 matching 8 bases. Germline V gene data show CDR1 as MNHNS and CDR2 as SASEGT. Trimming at V came to 3 bases and at J to 7 bases, leaving 7 bases not matched to a gene. The CDR3 length is 15 residues. CDR3 in amino acids: CASSDQTGVGGELFF. Here the CDR3 DNA reads TGTGCCAGCAGTGACCAGACAGGGGTGGGCGGGGAGCTGTTTTTT.

The chain joins TRBV4-1 to TRBJ1-4; D not resolved. This CDR3 region has 14 residues. Germline lookup yields CDR1 MGHRA and CDR2 YSYEKL. The V and J ends lost 1 base and 7 bases respectively, with 10 bases between them. CDR3: CASSQAQTGEKLFF. As DNA, the CDR3 is TGCGCCAGCAGCCAAGCGCAGACGGGTGAAAAACTGTTTTTT.

This clonotype was detected only a few times. The junction does not match germline at one end; this may be a read error. The chain combines TRBV6-2 or TRBV6-3 with TRBJ2-5; D might be TRBD1 or TRBD2, each matching 5 bases. This CDR3 contains 15 residues. Germline CDR1 is MNHEY and CDR2 is SVGEGT. In DNA form, the CDR3 reads TGTGCCAGCAGCCAAGGGACCGACTTCCAAGAGACCCGGTACTTC. This encodes CASSQGTDFQETRYF.

Ten or more counts support this clonotype. The V call is TRBV28, the J call TRBJ1-2; perhaps TRBD1 as D (6 bases). The CDR3 spans 14 residues. Trimming took off 6 bases at V and 4 bases at J, with 15 bases between the two ends. Germline V gene lookup returns CDR1 MDHEN and CDR2 SYDVKM. The chain's CDR3 is CASSPRGRVYGYTF. CDR3 bases: TGTGCCAGCAGCCCCAGGGGTCGGGTCTATGGCTACACCTTC.

The chain employs TRBV4-1 and TRBJ1-1, with D perhaps TRBD1 (6 bases). Trimming removed 1 base at V and 3 bases at J, with 9 bases between. This CDR3 is 14 amino acids long. Germline V gene data show CDR1 as MGHRA and CDR2 as YSYEKL. The CDR3 nucleotides are TGCGCCAGCAGCCAAGTAGACAGGTACACTGAAGCTTTCTTT. Amino acid sequence: CASSQVDRYTEAFF.